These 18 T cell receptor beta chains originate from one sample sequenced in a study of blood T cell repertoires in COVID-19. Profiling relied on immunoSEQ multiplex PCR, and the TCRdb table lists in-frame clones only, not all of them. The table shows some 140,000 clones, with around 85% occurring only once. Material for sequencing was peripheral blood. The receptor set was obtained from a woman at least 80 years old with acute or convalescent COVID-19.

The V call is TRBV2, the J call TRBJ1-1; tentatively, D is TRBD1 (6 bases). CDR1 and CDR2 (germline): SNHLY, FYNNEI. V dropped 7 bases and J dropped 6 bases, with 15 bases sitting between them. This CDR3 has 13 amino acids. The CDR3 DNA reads TGTGCCAGCAAGTCTTGGGGGCCCGCTGAAGCTTTCTTT. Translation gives CASKSWGPAEAFF.

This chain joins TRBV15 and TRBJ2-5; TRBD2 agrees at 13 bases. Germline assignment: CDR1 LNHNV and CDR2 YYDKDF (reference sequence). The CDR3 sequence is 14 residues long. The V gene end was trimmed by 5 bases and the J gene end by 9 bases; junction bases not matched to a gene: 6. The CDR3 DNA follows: TGTGCCACCAGCGGTAGGACTAGCGGGGGCTCCCAGTACTTC. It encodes CATSGRTSGGSQYF.

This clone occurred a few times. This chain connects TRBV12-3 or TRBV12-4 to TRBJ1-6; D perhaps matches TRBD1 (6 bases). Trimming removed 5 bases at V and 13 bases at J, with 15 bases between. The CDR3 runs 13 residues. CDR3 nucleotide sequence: TGTGCCAGCAGTCACAGGGACCTAGGGCCCCTCCACTTT. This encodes CASSHRDLGPLHF.

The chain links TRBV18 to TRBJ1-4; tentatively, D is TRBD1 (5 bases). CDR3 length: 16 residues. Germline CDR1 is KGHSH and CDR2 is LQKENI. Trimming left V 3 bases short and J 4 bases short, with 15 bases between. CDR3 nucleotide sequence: TGTGCCAGCTCACCCTACACAGACAGCGTTAATGAAAAACTGTTTTTT. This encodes CASSPYTDSVNEKLFF. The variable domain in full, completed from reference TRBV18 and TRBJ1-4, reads NAGVMQNPRHLVRRRGQEARLRCSPMKGHSHVYWYRQLPEEGLKFMVYLQKENIIDESGMPKERFSAEFPKEGPSILRIQQVVRGDSAAYFCASSPYTDSVNEKLFFGSGTQLSVL.

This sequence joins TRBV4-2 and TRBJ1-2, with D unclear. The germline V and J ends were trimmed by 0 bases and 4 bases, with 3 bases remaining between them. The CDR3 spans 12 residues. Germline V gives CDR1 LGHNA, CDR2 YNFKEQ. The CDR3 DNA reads TGTGCCAGCAGCCAAGATAGCTATGGCTACACCTTC. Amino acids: CASSQDSYGYTF.

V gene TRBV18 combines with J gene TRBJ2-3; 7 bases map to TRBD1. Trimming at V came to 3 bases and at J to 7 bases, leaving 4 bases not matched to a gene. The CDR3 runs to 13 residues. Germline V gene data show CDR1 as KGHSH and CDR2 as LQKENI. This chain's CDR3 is CASSPDRANTQYF. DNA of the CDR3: TGTGCCAGCTCACCCGACAGGGCCAATACGCAGTATTTT.

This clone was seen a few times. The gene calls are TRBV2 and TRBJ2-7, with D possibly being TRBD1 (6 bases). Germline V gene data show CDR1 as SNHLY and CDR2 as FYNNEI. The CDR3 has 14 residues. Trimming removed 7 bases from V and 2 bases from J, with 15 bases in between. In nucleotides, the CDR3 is TGTGCCAGCACCCAGGGGTCCCTAGCCTACGAGCAGTACTTC. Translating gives CASTQGSLAYEQYF.

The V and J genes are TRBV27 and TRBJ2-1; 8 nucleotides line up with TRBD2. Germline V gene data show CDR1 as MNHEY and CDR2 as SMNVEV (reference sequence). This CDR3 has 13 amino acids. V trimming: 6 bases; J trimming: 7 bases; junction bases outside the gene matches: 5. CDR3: CASRGLVVNEQFF. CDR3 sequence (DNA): TGTGCCAGCAGGGGACTAGTTGTGAATGAGCAGTTCTTC.

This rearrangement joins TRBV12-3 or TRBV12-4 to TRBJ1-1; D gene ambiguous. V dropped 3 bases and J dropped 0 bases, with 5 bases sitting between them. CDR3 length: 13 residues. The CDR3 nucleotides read TGTGCCAGCAGTTTTCATGTGAACACTGAAGCTTTCTTT. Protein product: CASSFHVNTEAFF.

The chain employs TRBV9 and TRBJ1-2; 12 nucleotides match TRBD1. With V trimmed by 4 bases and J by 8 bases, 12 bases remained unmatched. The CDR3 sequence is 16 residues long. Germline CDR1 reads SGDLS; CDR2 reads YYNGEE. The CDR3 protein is CASSPRRDRGPEGYTF. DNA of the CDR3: TGTGCCAGCAGCCCACGCCGGGACAGGGGGCCAGAGGGCTACACCTTC.

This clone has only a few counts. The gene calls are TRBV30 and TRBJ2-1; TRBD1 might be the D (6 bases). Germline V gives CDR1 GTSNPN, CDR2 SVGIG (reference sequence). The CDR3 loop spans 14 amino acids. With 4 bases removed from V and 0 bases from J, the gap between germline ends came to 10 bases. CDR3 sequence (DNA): TGTGCCTGGAAGGGGGATGCCTCCTACAATGAGCAGTTCTTC. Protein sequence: CAWKGDASYNEQFF. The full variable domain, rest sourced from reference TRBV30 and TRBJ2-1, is SQTIHQWPATLVQPVGSPLSLECTVEGTSNPNLYWYRQAAGRGLQLLFYSVGIGQISSEVPQNLSASRPQDRQFILSSKKLLLSDSGFYLCAWKGDASYNEQFFGPGTRLTVL.

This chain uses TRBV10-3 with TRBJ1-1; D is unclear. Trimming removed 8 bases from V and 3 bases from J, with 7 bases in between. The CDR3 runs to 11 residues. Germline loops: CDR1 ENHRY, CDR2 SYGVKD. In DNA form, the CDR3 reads TGTGCCATCGCCGCGGACACTGAAGCTTTCTTT. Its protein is CAIAADTEAFF.

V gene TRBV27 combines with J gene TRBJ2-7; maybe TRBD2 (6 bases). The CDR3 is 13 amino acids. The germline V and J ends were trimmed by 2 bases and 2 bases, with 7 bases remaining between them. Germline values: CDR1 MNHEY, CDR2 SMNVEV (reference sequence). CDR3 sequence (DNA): TGTGCCAGCAGTTTAGCGGGGACCTACGAGCAGTACTTC. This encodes CASSLAGTYEQYF.

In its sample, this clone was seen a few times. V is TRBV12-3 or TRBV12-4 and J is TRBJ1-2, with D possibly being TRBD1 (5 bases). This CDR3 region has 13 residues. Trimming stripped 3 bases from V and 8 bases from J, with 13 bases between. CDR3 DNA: TGTGCCAGCAGTTTTGGGGCATCTGGGGGCTACACCTTC. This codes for CASSFGASGGYTF.

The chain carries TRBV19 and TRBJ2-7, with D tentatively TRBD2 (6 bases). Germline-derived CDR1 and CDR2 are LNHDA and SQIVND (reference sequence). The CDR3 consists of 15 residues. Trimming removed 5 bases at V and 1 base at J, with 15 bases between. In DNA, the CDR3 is TGTGCCAGTAGTGCCTCGCGGGACCGGTCCTACGAGCAGTACTTC. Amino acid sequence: CASSASRDRSYEQYF.

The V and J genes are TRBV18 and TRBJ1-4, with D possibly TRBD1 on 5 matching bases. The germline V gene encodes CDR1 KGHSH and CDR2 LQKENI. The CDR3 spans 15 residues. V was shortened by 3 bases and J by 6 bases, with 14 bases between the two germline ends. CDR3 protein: CASSPAGGSYEKLFF. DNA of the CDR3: TGTGCCAGCTCACCCGCTGGGGGGAGTTATGAAAAACTGTTTTTT. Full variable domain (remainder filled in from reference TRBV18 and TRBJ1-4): NAGVMQNPRHLVRRRGQEARLRCSPMKGHSHVYWYRQLPEEGLKFMVYLQKENIIDESGMPKERFSAEFPKEGPSILRIQQVVRGDSAAYFCASSPAGGSYEKLFFGSGTQLSVL.

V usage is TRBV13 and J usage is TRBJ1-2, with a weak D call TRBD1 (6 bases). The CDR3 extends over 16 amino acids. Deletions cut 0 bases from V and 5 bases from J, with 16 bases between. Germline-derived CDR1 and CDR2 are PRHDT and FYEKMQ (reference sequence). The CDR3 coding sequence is TGTGCCAGCAGCTTAGGTCAGGGAGGGGGTGGATATGGCTACACCTTC. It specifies CASSLGQGGGGYGYTF.

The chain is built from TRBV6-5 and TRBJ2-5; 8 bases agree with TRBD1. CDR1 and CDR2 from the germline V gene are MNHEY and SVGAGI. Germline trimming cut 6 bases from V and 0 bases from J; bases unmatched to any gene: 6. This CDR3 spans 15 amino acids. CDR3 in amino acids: CASSLTGVYQETQYF. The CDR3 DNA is TGTGCCAGCAGCCTGACAGGGGTGTACCAAGAGACCCAGTACTTC.